This T cell receptor beta chain was sequenced in a study of shared clonotypes between healthy human individuals. Study information: Per donor, CD8 memory used one plate, CD8 naive used two, CD4 memory used three and CD4 naive used three. Study conclusions and caveats: It was only blood that was sampled, and tissue repertoires likely differ.

Concerning this clone itself: Its target is not known. This same CDR3 is encoded by further DNA sequences in the sample.

Terminally differentiated effector memory CD45RA+ cells were left out of the naive CD8 fraction, which was CD45RO-negative and positively selected for CCR7. This CDR3 comprises 11 residues. CDR1 is SGHVS and CDR2 is FNYEAQ in the germline V gene. Trimming pared 3 bases from V and 6 bases from J, leaving 2 bases between. Generated by immunoSEQ multiplex PCR, the TCRdb table keeps only in-frame clones and is missing some. The sample records 1.5 million to 2.5 million clones, approximately 94% being singletons. The clonotype originates from a man in his late teens or twenties in good health. The sample taken for sequencing was naive CD8+ T cells sorted from blood. The chain combines TRBV7-6 with TRBJ2-2; D ambiguous. The CDR3 region has the DNA TGTGCCAGCAGCTTGTCCGGGGAGCTGTTTTTT. Translation gives CASSLSGELFF.